Listed below are T cell receptor beta chains from one sample, sequenced in a study of shared clonotypes between healthy human individuals. Repertoires were generated with immunoSEQ multiplex PCR, while TCRdb's copy carries only in-frame clones and drops some. The sample has about 2.4 million clones; more than 90% are singletons. Sample: naive CD4+ T cells sorted from blood. These receptors came from a man younger than 35 in good health. Both conserved end residues are trimmed from each CDR3. Each record gives: V gene, J gene, CDR3 protein.

TRBV2	TRBJ2-5	ASSAEQGKETQY
TRBV7-9	TRBJ1-1	ASSSWTGLSTEAF
TRBV7-9	TRBJ2-2	ASTAPNTGELF
TRBV25-1	TRBJ2-7	ASSEDGYPSEQY
TRBV6-9	TRBJ2-1	ASTELGVRGGKSSYNEQF
TRBV6-1	TRBJ1-2	ASSVGDRGYYGYT
TRBV9	TRBJ1-2	ASSAGRSVHGYT
TRBV30	TRBJ2-1	ACTSGAYNEQF
TRBV7-2	TRBJ2-7	ASSLGQGNYEQY
TRBV5-1	TRBJ1-2	ASSLEGDLYGYT
TRBV9	TRBJ1-3	ASSVGAEGGWNTIY
TRBV5-6	TRBJ2-7	ASSLPSGINYEQY
TRBV19	TRBJ2-1	ASSDRSGRNGYNEQF
TRBV7-9	TRBJ2-2	ASSLTTGGNTGELF
TRBV9	TRBJ2-1	ASSTGEGEQF
TRBV27	TRBJ1-4	ASSFQGENEKLF
TRBV4-3	TRBJ2-3	ASSLSPYSTDTQY
TRBV6-1	TRBJ1-4	ASSEGVREKLF
TRBV11-2	TRBJ2-1	ASSLDQGPEQF
TRBV28	TRBJ2-7	ASSSPGPSYEQY
TRBV27	TRBJ1-1	ASSLGTGGTEAF
TRBV9	TRBJ2-7	ASSRTGGSYEQY
TRBV13	TRBJ1-2	ASSSGPGLPGWGYT
TRBV18	TRBJ1-1	ASSEGRNTEAF
TRBV6-5	TRBJ1-1	ASSFPQGVDTEAF
TRBV20-1	TRBJ2-5	SAREGTRGY
TRBV7-3	TRBJ2-3	ASSVPGQPQY
TRBV29-1	TRBJ1-6	SPNRDRGTPLH
TRBV18	TRBJ2-7	ASSPYPGVPSYEQY
TRBV7-3	TRBJ2-5	ASSPRGIETQY
TRBV5-4	TRBJ1-2	ASSLVHSNYGYT